This T cell receptor beta chain was sequenced in a study of early T cells in non-severe SARS-CoV-2 infection. In this sample, this clonotype turned up a few times. At one boundary the junction diverges from the germline segment, which might be a read error. TCRdb analysed the 5' RACE reads with MiXCR anew, one entry per CDR3 protein. The table shows about 33,000 distinct CDR3 sequences, with under 6% occurring only once. Germline CDR1 SGHDT, CDR2 YYEEEE. The CDR3 length is 15 residues. The sample was whole blood. This sequence was found in an adult who was a healthcare worker with PCR-confirmed SARS-CoV-2 infection or an uninfected control (not recorded which). The V gene is TRBV5-6, the J gene TRBJ1-2; 7 bases match TRBD1. CDR3 protein: CAGSQTGQLNYGYTF. CDR3 nucleotides: TGTGCCGGCAGCCAGACGGGACAGCTTAACTATGGCTACACCTTC.